This T cell receptor (beta chain) derives from a study of CD8 T cells in Susac syndrome. Remarks on this clonotype: Its antigen is as yet unknown.

A quantity of roughly 0.5 to 1 ug RNA underwent reverse transcription using random hexamers. The CDR3 of TCR beta was amplified by immunoSEQ multiplex PCR across 54 Vbeta and 13 Jbeta. MiXCR, applied by TCRdb to the immunoSEQ multiplex PCR reads, yields one record per CDR3 protein. This table holds approximately 170,000 distinct CDR3 sequences, 85% to 95% found once. This CDR3 comprises 15 residues. The germline gives CDR1 DFQATT, CDR2 SNEGSKA (reference sequence). V lost 6 bases, J lost 5 bases, and 8 bases stayed unmatched. TEMRA cells were enriched by FACS, and CD4+ and CD8+ T cells were negatively isolated. The study, taken as a whole, reports: It was acknowledged by the study that relatively few individuals were included in its TCR sequencing and HLA analysis.

The sequencing input was CD4+ T cells from PBMCs. This clonotype was sampled from a human donor in good health. The chain recombines TRBV20-1 with TRBJ2-1; 12 bases align to TRBD2. CDR3 region: CSASRLAGAHNEQFF. CDR3 nucleotides: TGCAGTGCCTCCAGACTAGCGGGGGCCCACAATGAGCAGTTCTTC.